Following are 10 T cell receptor beta chains from one sample sequenced in a study of T cell responses to AZD1222 COVID-19 vaccine. The repertoire was sequenced with immunoSEQ multiplex PCR; TCRdb's copy has only in-frame clones and lacks some. The sample has approximately 45,000 clones, roughly 88% seen once. The source was peripheral blood, collected 28 days after the second AZD1222 dose. These receptors originate from an adult who received the AZD1222 COVID-19 vaccine.

In this sample, this clone turned up a few times. The chain recombines TRBV19 with TRBJ1-1; D remains unclear. V lost 4 bases and J 8 bases, leaving 14 bases between the germline ends. Germline CDR1 is LNHDA and CDR2 is SQIVND (reference sequence). The CDR3 totals 13 residues. The CDR3 reads CASSTGGVWEAFF. CDR3 nucleotides: TGTGCCAGTAGTACCGGTGGGGTTTGGGAAGCTTTCTTT.

The gene calls are TRBV6-5 and TRBJ1-1, with a possible D match to TRBD1 (5 bases). Trimming took off 7 bases at V and 1 base at J, with 13 bases between the two ends. Germline V lookup: CDR1 MNHEY, CDR2 SVGAGI. This CDR3 comprises 14 residues. The CDR3 nucleotides read TGTGCCAGCATCCTAGGACAAGGGAACACTGAAGCTTTCTTT. This encodes CASILGQGNTEAFF.

The chain uses TRBV11-2 and TRBJ1-2; the D is unclear. The V gene's germline CDR1 is SGHAT and CDR2 FQNNGV. The V gene lost 4 bases and the J gene lost 9 bases, with 18 bases spanning the gap. The CDR3 spans 14 residues. CDR3 region: CASSSVGGAPSYTF. The DNA for the CDR3 is TGTGCCAGCAGCTCCGTGGGCGGCGCGCCGAGCTACACCTTC.

The chain links TRBV7-9 to TRBJ1-4, with TRBD1 matching over 9 bases. With 4 bases clipped from V and 8 bases from J, the junction kept 11 bases outside the gene matches. Per the germline V gene, CDR1 is SEHNR and CDR2 is FQNEAQ (reference sequence). This CDR3 contains 16 residues. DNA of the CDR3: TGTGCCAGCAGCTCAACGAACAGGGGGCGCGGGGAAAAACTGTTTTTT. This encodes CASSSTNRGRGEKLFF.

The gene calls are TRBV9 and TRBJ2-3; the match to TRBD2 covers 8 bases. The V segment lost 0 bases and the J segment 4 bases; nucleotides outside the gene matches: 10. This CDR3 is built from 17 residues. Germline assignment: CDR1 SGDLS and CDR2 YYNGEE. CDR3 coding DNA: TGTGCCAGCAGCGTAGGGCTAGCGGGTACCCCGCCAGATACGCAGTATTTT. It yields the protein CASSVGLAGTPPDTQYF. Combining the CDR3 with reference TRBV9 and TRBJ2-3 gives the whole variable domain DSGVTQTPKHLITATGQRVTLRCSPRSGDLSVYWYQQSLDQGLQFLIQYYNGEERAKGNILERFSAQQFPDLHSELNLSSLELGDSALYFCASSVGLAGTPPDTQYFGPGTRLTVL.

About this clone itself: The sample has other DNA sequences that encode this CDR3 too. The rearrangement links TRBV5-6 to TRBJ2-7, with D perhaps being TRBD1 or TRBD2 (6 bases each). V dropped 3 bases and J dropped 3 bases, with 19 bases sitting between them. CDR1 and CDR2 from the germline V gene are SGHDT and YYEEEE. The CDR3 runs to 16 residues. The CDR3 loop is CASSSTGGEGGYEQYF. CDR3 in DNA: TGTGCCAGCAGCTCTACCGGGGGCGAGGGGGGCTACGAGCAGTACTTC.

The genes are TRBV2 and TRBJ1-4; 7 bases match TRBD1. CDR3 length: 15 residues. Trimming cost V 8 bases and J 5 bases; bases outside gene matches: 11. The V gene's germline CDR1 is SNHLY and CDR2 FYNNEI. The CDR3 DNA is TGTGCCAGCCAAGTACAGGGGACCGGCAATGAAAAACTGTTTTTT. As protein: CASQVQGTGNEKLFF. The full variable domain, with the rest looked up from reference TRBV2 and TRBJ1-4, is EPEVTQTPSHQVTQMGQEVILRCVPISNHLYFYWYRQILGQKVEFLVSFYNNEISEKSEIFDDQFSVERPDGSNFTLKIRSTKLEDSAMYFCASQVQGTGNEKLFFGSGTQLSVL.

The chain is built from TRBV5-1 and TRBJ1-5; D remains ambiguous. The length of the CDR3 is 14 residues. Trimming shortened V by 4 bases and J by 2 bases, and 10 bases separated the two germline ends. Germline V gene sequence: CDR1 SGHRS, CDR2 YFSETQ. CDR3 sequence: CASSPGTGNQPQHF. The CDR3 DNA is TGCGCCAGCAGCCCGGGTACAGGCAATCAGCCCCAGCATTTT.

This clone was observed a single time. The chain employs TRBV2 and TRBJ1-5; D unclear. Looked up from germline, CDR1 is SNHLY and CDR2 is FYNNEI. V shed 1 base and J shed 5 bases, with 9 bases lying between them. The CDR3 totals 14 residues. In DNA, the CDR3 is TGTGCCAGCAGTGAAGGATGGGGAGATCAGCCCCAGCATTTT. Protein sequence: CASSEGWGDQPQHF.

The V and J genes are TRBV4-2 and TRBJ2-1; D gene unclear. Trimming left V 0 bases short and J 7 bases short, with 13 bases between. Germline CDR1 reads LGHNA; CDR2 reads YNFKEQ. The CDR3 runs 15 residues. CDR3 residues: CASSQDRFGWNEQFF. The CDR3 DNA is TGTGCCAGCAGCCAAGACCGATTCGGGTGGAATGAGCAGTTCTTC.